Below, 7 T cell receptor beta chains from the same sample are listed, as sequenced in a study of tumor-infiltrating lymphocytes in primary liver carcinoma. With a constant-region primer, TCR beta cDNA was made from 450 to 550 ng of total RNA. Slightly modified ARM-PCR served as the procedure for the TCR beta libraries. These libraries came from three rounds of nested multiplex PCR. Each of the first two PCR rounds ran approximately 9 cycles with TRBV1-TRBV30 forward and C-beta reverse primers. TCRdb recomputed calls from the multiplex PCR reads with MiXCR, one row per CDR3 protein. The data hold approximately 300,000 distinct CDR3 sequences, with more than 55% observed a single time. RNA isolated from unsorted whole blood supplied the blood RNA, with germline DNA also extracted. Specimen: peripheral blood. The receptor set was obtained from a man between 35 and 55 years old with primary liver carcinoma and hepatitis B virus infection.

This clonotype has a handful of counts. The rearrangement links TRBV28 to TRBJ2-7; D call uncertain. Trimming left V 5 bases short and J 2 bases short, with 13 bases between. The CDR3 totals 14 residues. Germline-derived CDR1 and CDR2 are MDHEN and SYDVKM. The DNA for the CDR3 is TGTGCCAGCAGTCCGAGGTCCATCCCCTACGAGCAGTACTTC. Translated, it gives CASSPRSIPYEQYF.

A note on this clonotype: With a much larger clone just one base away, this may be a read error. This chain connects TRBV6-1 to TRBJ2-7, with D perhaps matching TRBD1 (6 bases). This CDR3 comprises 15 residues. Germline V gene lookup returns CDR1 MNHNS and CDR2 SASEGT. The V gene lost 2 bases and the J gene lost 6 bases, with 17 bases spanning the gap. The DNA for the CDR3 is TGTGCCAGCAGTGAAAGCCCCTGGGGGCCCTGCGAGCAGTACTTC. Translating gives CASSESPWGPCEQYF.

With respect to this clonotype: A clone one base away is much larger, so this may be a read error. This chain uses TRBV12-3 or TRBV12-4 with TRBJ2-3; tentatively, D is TRBD1 (6 bases). Trimming left V 3 bases short and J 1 base short, with 8 bases between. The CDR3 spans 14 residues. The CDR3: CASSFRGCTDTQYF. The DNA of the CDR3 is TGTGCCAGCAGTTTTAGGGGGTGCACAGATACGCAGTATTTT.

This chain connects TRBV4-3 to TRBJ2-3, with D maybe TRBD2 (6 bases). The V gene's germline CDR1 is LGHNA and CDR2 YSLEER. Trimming left V 0 bases short and J 0 bases short, with 22 bases between. The CDR3 runs to 20 residues. CDR3 in amino acids: CASSQETSRREASSTDTQYF. The CDR3 DNA follows: TGCGCCAGCAGCCAAGAAACTAGTAGGAGGGAGGCCTCTAGCACAGATACGCAGTATTTT.

Remarks on this clonotype: The junction and the germline gene differ at one end; a read error may be behind it. The chain joins TRBV7-2 to TRBJ2-2, with 7 bases fitting TRBD1. This CDR3 region has 15 residues. CDR1 and CDR2 (germline): SGHTA, FQGNSA. CDR3 bases: TGTGGCAGCAGCTTATCAGGGGGAGCGGCCGGGGAGCTGTTTTTT. This gives the protein CGSSLSGGAAGELFF. The variable domain in full, completed from reference TRBV7-2 and TRBJ2-2, reads GAGVSQSPSNKVTEKGKDVELRCDPISGHTALYWYRQSLGQGLEFLIYFQGNSAPDKSGLPSDRFSAERTGGSVSTLTIQRTQQEDSAVYLCGSSLSGGAAGELFFGEGSRLTVL.

This clonotype was observed a single time. It may be a read error: a sequence one base away is much more abundant. The rearrangement joins TRBV10-1 to TRBJ2-1, with a tentative D call TRBD1 (5 bases). This CDR3 has 13 amino acids. From germline, CDR1 is WNHNN and CDR2 SYGVQD (reference sequence). V was pared by 2 bases and J by 9 bases, with 11 bases between. This chain's CDR3 is CASSEPDRVEQFF. The CDR3 bases are TGCGCCAGCAGTGAGCCCGACAGAGTTGAGCAGTTCTTC.

Worth noting for this clonotype: At one end the junction does not follow the germline gene, possibly because of a read error. This rearrangement joins TRBV11-2 to TRBJ2-6; 7 positions agree with TRBD1. The CDR3 is 15 amino acids. Germline CDR1 is SGHAT and CDR2 is FQNNGV. The CDR3 loop is CAGSWDRAGANVLTF. CDR3 nucleotides: TGTGCCGGCAGCTGGGACAGAGCTGGGGCCAACGTCCTGACTTTC.